A selection of T cell receptor beta chains follows, all from one sample in a study of vaccination effects on CD4 cells after COVID-19. These receptors' antigens are unknown. Assay used: immunoSEQ multiplex PCR; TCRdb lists only in-frame clones, some missing. The sample shows about 27,000 clones, more than 75% of them seen only once. The starting material was CD4+ T cells from PBMCs cultured with HCoV-NL63 spike peptides, obtained before COVID-19 vaccination. The receptors originated from a human donor who had a prior SARS-CoV-2 infection. Both conserved end residues are part of each CDR3. The D gene is left open where the match is weak. The size of a clone is reported for some rows only, either as once, few or many, or as a class for expanded clones.

NA	TRBV7-9	TRBJ2-1	NA	CASSQDWQSYNEQFF	TGTGCCAGCAGCCAGGACTGGCAATCCTACAATGAGCAGTTCTTC
NA	TRBV13	TRBJ2-2	NA	CASSLKYTGELFF	TGTGCCAGCAGCTTAAAGTACACCGGGGAGCTGTTTTTT
NA	TRBV18	TRBJ2-1	NA	CASSPLTGGAKNEQFF	TGTGCCAGCTCACCACTAACAGGGGGGGCTAAGAATGAGCAGTTCTTC
NA	TRBV6-5	TRBJ2-7	TRBD1	CASSRGQGLFYEQYF	TGTGCCAGCAGCAGGGGACAGGGTTTATTCTACGAGCAGTACTTC
NA	TRBV2	TRBJ1-5	NA	CASSEWTGNQPQHF	TGTGCCAGCAGTGAATGGACGGGCAATCAGCCCCAGCATTTT
NA	TRBV3-1/TRBV3-2	TRBJ2-5	TRBD2	CASSHGLAGAGETQYF	TGTGCCAGCAGCCACGGACTAGCGGGAGCCGGTGAGACCCAGTACTTC
NA	TRBV6-2/TRBV6-3	TRBJ1-2	NA	CASSYSTYGYTF	TGTGCCAGCAGTTACAGTACATATGGCTACACCTTC
NA	TRBV7-8	TRBJ2-5	TRBD1	CASSPRHREGQLGTETQYF	TGTGCCAGCAGCCCAAGGCACCGAGAGGGACAGTTGGGGACGGAGACCCAGTACTTC
NA	TRBV10-3	TRBJ1-1	NA	CAIRGTGWTTEAFF	TGTGCCATCAGGGGGACGGGTTGGACCACTGAAGCTTTCTTT
once	TRBV5-1	TRBJ1-2	NA	CASREDSRVGGYTF	TGCGCCAGCAGAGAGGACAGTCGAGTAGGGGGCTACACCTTC
NA	TRBV5-1	TRBJ2-3	TRBD2	CASSPLTSGNTDTQYF	TGCGCCAGCAGCCCTCTGACTAGCGGGAACACAGATACGCAGTATTTT
NA	TRBV19	TRBJ1-1	NA	CASQKQGRNTEAFF	TGTGCCAGCCAGAAACAGGGAAGGAACACTGAAGCTTTCTTT
NA	TRBV3-1/TRBV3-2	TRBJ1-2	NA	CASSHSRGGTNYGYTF	TGTGCCAGCAGCCACTCCCGCGGCGGCACTAACTATGGCTACACCTTC
NA	TRBV29-1	TRBJ1-2	TRBD1	CSVHGQGVVQGYTF	TGCAGCGTGCATGGACAGGGAGTGGTGCAAGGCTACACCTTC
few	TRBV2	TRBJ1-2	NA	CASSEIGRAGGGYTF	TGTGCCAGCAGTGAAATTGGGCGGGCAGGTGGAGGCTACACCTTC
NA	TRBV3-1/TRBV3-2	TRBJ2-5	NA	CASSQMAGPGTQYF	TGTGCCAGCAGCCAAATGGCAGGCCCCGGGACCCAGTACTTC
NA	TRBV7-9	TRBJ2-1	NA	CASSRIILSYNEQFF	TGTGCCAGCAGCCGTATAATACTATCCTACAATGAGCAGTTCTTC
few	TRBV27	TRBJ1-4	NA	CASSPTRGADEKLFF	TGTGCCAGCAGTCCCACCCGGGGGGCAGACGAAAAACTGTTTTTT
few	TRBV10-3	TRBJ2-1	NA	CAISEQLGAYEQFF	TGTGCCATCAGTGAGCAACTCGGGGCGTATGAGCAGTTCTTC
few	TRBV18	TRBJ2-3	NA	CASSPYRDTDTQYF	TGTGCCAGCTCACCGTACAGGGACACAGATACGCAGTATTTT
NA	TRBV21-1	TRBJ1-5	NA	CASSHTGETGQPIKGGNQPQHF	TGTGCCAGCAGCCACACTGGGGAAACAGGACAACCGATCAAGGGTGGCAATCAGCCCCAGCATTTT
NA	TRBV3-1/TRBV3-2	TRBJ2-2	TRBD2	CASSQSGGSGELFF	TGTGCCAGCAGCCAATCGGGGGGTAGCGGGGAGCTGTTTTTT
few	TRBV9	TRBJ1-4	NA	CASSVGIATNEKLFF	TGTGCCAGCAGCGTAGGCATAGCTACAAATGAAAAACTGTTTTTT
NA	TRBV6-2/TRBV6-3	TRBJ2-2	NA	CASSYSTGRKHRTGELFF	TGTGCCAGCAGTTATTCCACTGGAAGGAAACATAGGACCGGGGAGCTGTTTTTT
NA	TRBV5-6	TRBJ2-1	NA	CASSFDFSYNEQFF	TGTGCCAGCAGCTTCGACTTTTCCTACAATGAGCAGTTCTTC
NA	TRBV11-2	TRBJ1-2	TRBD1	CASSLAYRRGPSAPTF	TGTGCCAGCAGCTTAGCCTACCGGAGGGGGCCGTCCGCACCTACCTTC
NA	TRBV5-1	TRBJ2-5	NA	CASSLSGGIQETQYF	TGCGCCAGCAGCTTGTCTGGGGGAATACAAGAGACCCAGTACTTC
NA	TRBV10-3	TRBJ2-3	NA	CAISVGGASGTQYF	TGTGCCATCAGTGTCGGAGGGGCTTCGGGTACGCAGTATTTT